Shown below are 22 T cell receptor beta chains from a single sample sequenced in a study of chemoradiotherapy in HPV16-positive cancers. Generated by immunoSEQ multiplex PCR, the TCRdb table keeps only in-frame clones and is missing some. In the table there are tens of thousands of clones, nearly 90% of which are singletons. Here the sequenced sample was blood, taken from a patient who underwent chemoradiotherapy. The receptors were sampled from a human donor with HPV-associated anogenital cancer.

The chain couples TRBV7-8 to TRBJ2-3; the D gene could be TRBD1 or TRBD2 (5 bases each). CDR3 length equals 15 residues. CDR1 SGHVS and CDR2 FQNEAQ come from the germline V gene. V was pared by 4 bases and J by 3 bases, with 14 bases between. In DNA form, the CDR3 reads TGTGCCAGCAGCTCCTATGGGAGACAGACAGATACGCAGTATTTT. Protein sequence: CASSSYGRQTDTQYF.

The chain uses TRBV10-2 and TRBJ2-7; D remains unclear. The CDR3 has 13 residues. Deletions cut 10 bases from V and 3 bases from J, with 16 bases between. The V gene's germline CDR1 is WSHSY and CDR2 SAAADI. The CDR3 DNA is TGCGCCACCCAAGGTTATACCAACTACGAGCAGTACTTC. Residues: CATQGYTNYEQYF.

This sequence joins TRBV5-7 and TRBJ1-4; tentatively, D is TRBD1 (5 bases). TRBV5-7 is an open reading frame whose function is uncertain. The CDR3 sequence is 15 residues long. V was clipped by 5 bases and J by 2 bases, with 13 bases between them. In nucleotides, the CDR3 is TGTGCCAGCAGAAAAGACAGTCCCACTAATGAAAAACTGTTTTTT. Translating it yields CASRKDSPTNEKLFF.

This chain connects TRBV7-2 to TRBJ2-3; 8 bases map to TRBD2. The germline CDR1 and CDR2 sequences are SGHTA and FQGNSA. Trimming removed 4 bases from V and 2 bases from J; junction bases left unmatched: 11. The CDR3 is 17 residues long. The chain's CDR3 is CASSSRASGGHTDTQYF. As DNA, the CDR3 is TGTGCCAGCAGCTCCCGGGCCAGCGGGGGCCACACAGATACGCAGTATTTT. Full variable domain (outside the CDR3, taken from reference TRBV7-2 and TRBJ2-3): GAGVSQSPSNKVTEKGKDVELRCDPISGHTALYWYRQSLGQGLEFLIYFQGNSAPDKSGLPSDRFSAERTGGSVSTLTIQRTQQEDSAVYLCASSSRASGGHTDTQYFGPGTRLTVL.

The rearrangement links TRBV5-1 to TRBJ2-7; D gene ambiguous. Per germline, CDR1 SGHRS and CDR2 YFSETQ. The CDR3 totals 15 residues. V gave up 4 bases and J gave up 1 base, with 15 bases separating them. Written as DNA, the CDR3 is TGCGCCAGCAGCCCTGATCGGGTCCTATCCTACGAGCAGTACTTC. The encoded protein is CASSPDRVLSYEQYF.

The rearrangement joins TRBV2 to TRBJ1-1; TRBD1 might be the D (6 bases). Deletions cut 2 bases from V and 3 bases from J, with 7 bases between. This CDR3 contains 13 residues. Germline CDR1 is SNHLY and CDR2 is FYNNEI. CDR3 in amino acids: CASSETGYTEAFF. The CDR3 region has the DNA TGTGCCAGCAGTGAAACAGGGTACACTGAAGCTTTCTTT.

V usage is TRBV7-9 and J usage is TRBJ2-7; D is undetermined. The CDR3 loop spans 13 amino acids. CDR1 and CDR2 from the germline V gene are SEHNR and FQNEAQ (reference sequence). The V end lost 2 bases, the J end lost 1 base, and 6 bases lay between the germline ends. CDR3 amino acids: CASSLTPSYEQYF. The DNA of the CDR3 is TGTGCCAGCAGCTTAACACCTTCCTACGAGCAGTACTTC.

The chain has TRBV5-4 and TRBJ1-6; possible D gene TRBD1, 5 bases. V was cut by 3 bases and J by 6 bases, with 13 bases left in between. The CDR3 is 15 residues long. The V gene's germline CDR1 is SGHNT and CDR2 YYREEE (reference sequence). In DNA form, the CDR3 reads TGTGCCAGCAGCTCCAAGACAGTGGGTAATTCACCCCTCCACTTT. This translates into CASSSKTVGNSPLHF.

This sequence joins TRBV7-2 and TRBJ2-7; D may be TRBD1 (6 bases). The germline V and J ends were trimmed by 1 base and 0 bases, with 10 bases remaining between them. The CDR3 consists of 15 residues. Germline loops: CDR1 SGHTA, CDR2 FQGNSA. CDR3 coding DNA: TGTGCCAGCAGCTTAGGTTGGGACATCTCCTACGAGCAGTACTTC. The encoded protein is CASSLGWDISYEQYF.

This chain connects TRBV6-5 to TRBJ1-2; a weak D match, TRBD1 (5 bases). This CDR3 has 14 residues. The germline gives CDR1 MNHEY, CDR2 SVGAGI. V shed 0 bases and J shed 3 bases, with 8 bases lying between them. CDR3 bases: TGTGCCAGCAGTTACTCGCGGACACACTATGGCTACACCTTC. Translating it yields CASSYSRTHYGYTF.

The chain is built from TRBV21-1 and TRBJ1-6; the D call in the table, TRBD1, was not verified against the DNA. TRBV21-1 corresponds to a pseudogene. The CDR3 loop spans 18 amino acids. The CDR3 loop reads CASSKNSNPTGQNSPLHF. CDR3 nucleotides: TGTGCCAGCAGCAAAAACTCGAACCCGACAGGTCAAAATTCACCCCTCCACTTT.

This sequence joins TRBV5-1 and TRBJ2-7, with D unresolved. V was cut by 3 bases and J by 2 bases, with 15 bases left in between. The CDR3 totals 15 residues. The germline CDR1 and CDR2 sequences are SGHRS and YFSETQ. CDR3 nucleotide sequence: TGCGCCAGCAGCTCTCTTCGGGCAGAAGCCTACGAGCAGTACTTC. Protein sequence: CASSSLRAEAYEQYF.

V is TRBV4-3 and J is TRBJ1-2; D not resolved. The CDR3 contains 16 residues. The V gene lost 1 base and the J gene lost 4 bases, with 16 bases spanning the gap. CDR1 is LGHNA and CDR2 is YSLEER in the germline V gene. CDR3 region: CASSQGRVGSSYGYTF. CDR3 DNA: TGCGCCAGCAGCCAAGGTCGTGTAGGGTCGAGCTATGGCTACACCTTC.

V gene TRBV4-3 combines with J gene TRBJ2-3, with TRBD1 as a possible D gene (6 bases). The CDR3 has 16 amino acids. V lost 3 bases to trimming and J lost 2 bases, with 15 bases between them. The germline CDR1 and CDR2 sequences are LGHNA and YSLEER. DNA of the CDR3: TGCGCCAGCAGCCAGGAATCACAGGGATACACAGATACGCAGTATTTT. Its translation: CASSQESQGYTDTQYF.

A note on this clone: At one end, the junction sequence differs from germline, possibly due to a read error. The J gene is TRBJ2-6, the V gene TRBV4-2; TRBD1 aligns across 7 bases. This CDR3 region has 16 residues. The germline V gene has CDR1 LGHNA and CDR2 YNFKEQ. In nucleotides, the CDR3 is TGTGCCAGCAGCCAAAACCGGGACAGTGGGGCCAACGCCCTGACTTTC. It encodes CASSQNRDSGANALTF.

The V and J genes are TRBV7-6 and TRBJ2-2; D call uncertain. Trimming removed 5 bases from V and 6 bases from J, with 13 bases in between. Germline CDR1 and CDR2: SGHVS and FNYEAQ. This CDR3 spans 14 amino acids. The chain's CDR3 is CASSPKVLPGELFF. CDR3 DNA: TGTGCCAGCAGCCCTAAAGTCCTCCCCGGGGAGCTGTTTTTT. The full variable domain, completed using reference TRBV7-6 and TRBJ2-2, is GAGVSQSPRYKVTKRGQDVALRCDPISGHVSLYWYRQALGQGPEFLTYFNYEAQQDKSGLPNDRFSAERPEGSISTLTIQRTEQRDSAMYRCASSPKVLPGELFFGEGSRLTVL.

The chain links TRBV13 to TRBJ2-2, with 8 bases lining up with TRBD2. Germline CDR1 is PRHDT and CDR2 is FYEKMQ (reference sequence). With V trimmed by 5 bases and J by 1 base, 12 bases remained unmatched. The CDR3 totals 18 residues. This CDR3 is CASSLPSIGGVNTGELFF. The CDR3 bases are TGTGCCAGCAGCCTCCCTTCTATCGGGGGGGTGAACACCGGGGAGCTGTTTTTT.

The rearrangement links TRBV6-5 to TRBJ2-3, with D maybe TRBD2 (5 bases). Trimming shortened V by 5 bases and J by 2 bases, and 11 bases separated the two germline ends. Germline V gene data show CDR1 as MNHEY and CDR2 as SVGAGI. CDR3 size: 14 residues. The DNA of the CDR3 is TGTGCCAGCAGTACGGACTTCCACACAGATACGCAGTATTTT. Protein: CASSTDFHTDTQYF.

The V and J genes are TRBV29-1 and TRBJ2-1, with D hard to call. Trimming left V 1 base short and J 4 bases short, with 5 bases between. This CDR3 comprises 12 residues. Germline CDR1 reads SQVTM; CDR2 reads ANQGSEA. CDR3 coding DNA: TGCAGCGTTGAAGTCCTTTACAATGAGCAGTTCTTC. This translates into CSVEVLYNEQFF.

This clone was detected a few times. CDR3 amino acids: CSVLSGSGQYF. In DNA form, the CDR3 reads TGCAGCGTTCTCAGCGGCTCGGGGCAGTACTTC. The chain is built from TRBV29-1 and TRBJ2-7; tentatively, D is TRBD2 (5 bases). Between the trimmed V and J ends, which lost 5 bases and 9 bases, there was a span of 14 bases. The CDR3 is made up of 11 amino acids. Germline CDR1 SQVTM, CDR2 ANQGSEA.

The chain carries TRBV28 and TRBJ1-6; perhaps TRBD1 as D (5 bases). Looked up from germline, CDR1 is MDHEN and CDR2 is SYDVKM. The germline V and J ends were trimmed by 5 bases and 8 bases, with 16 bases remaining between them. The CDR3 sequence is 15 residues long. The CDR3 region is CASSPGHTWDSPLHF. As DNA, the CDR3 is TGTGCCAGCAGTCCAGGACACACATGGGATTCACCCCTCCACTTT.

The rearrangement links TRBV19 to TRBJ1-5, with 7 bases aligning to TRBD1. J was trimmed by 4 bases and V by 4 bases; bases with no gene match: 4. Germline V gene sequence: CDR1 LNHDA, CDR2 SQIVND (reference sequence). This CDR3 contains 14 residues. CDR3 region: CASSRTGGNQPQHF. The CDR3 region has the DNA TGTGCCAGTAGTAGGACAGGCGGAAATCAGCCCCAGCATTTT.